This T cell receptor beta chain was captured by sequencing in a study of blood T cell repertoires in COVID-19. Across the whole study: Material from acute and convalescent COVID-19 was sourced from the United States, Italy and Spain. In each case, the material was cDNA or gDNA derived from T cells, B-cell-depleted T cells, or PBMCs.

The Seattle patients joined while their infection was active and were tracked longitudinally afterward. About this clone: This specimen includes other DNA sequences encoding the same CDR3.

Methods used by the authors: Scientists estimated how many nucleated cells there were by amplifying reference gene primers. The data were produced by immunoSEQ multiplex PCR, yet TCRdb's version contains in-frame clones alone and is incomplete. V and J calls and clone size are copied from that table; D and trimming were computed from the DNA. Among around 340,000 clones listed, 86% were seen once. Material: peripheral blood. This receptor was identified in an older woman with COVID-19, enrolled during active disease.

The CDR3 coding sequence is TGTGCCAGCAGCTTGGACTTCACAGATACGCAGTATTTT. This sequence encodes CASSLDFTDTQYF. The rearrangement links TRBV11-2 to TRBJ2-3, with a tentative D call TRBD2 (5 bases). V lost 3 bases and J lost 2, with 6 bases in between. Germline V CDR1 and CDR2: SGHAT, FQNNGV. This CDR3 is 13 amino acids long.